The 3 T cell receptor beta chains below all came from one sample that was sequenced in a study of molecular identifiers for immune sequencing clone quantification. TCRdb recomputed calls from the PCR reads with MiXCR, one row per CDR3 protein. Of around 460,000 distinct CDR3 sequences in the sample, about a fifth were seen once. Specimen: naive CD8+ T cells from blood, with Jurkat cell RNA spiked in. This sample's subset: FACS-sorted CD8+CD4-CCR7+CD45RA+ naive T cells. These receptors were obtained from a human donor in good health. Some libraries in this study had Jurkat cell RNA spiked in.

The CDR3 sequence: CASSLSGFVSNQPQHF. The DNA for the CDR3 is TGTGCCAGCAGTTTATCCGGGTTTGTTAGCAATCAGCCCCAGCATTTT. This rearrangement joins TRBV27 to TRBJ1-5; no clear D. CDR1 is MNHEY and CDR2 is SMNVEV in the germline V gene (reference sequence). This CDR3 contains 16 residues. The V end was cut by 0 bases, the J end by 0 bases, with 9 bases between.

The chain recombines TRBV12-3 or TRBV12-4 with TRBJ2-7; 12 nucleotides agree with TRBD1. The V and J ends lost 6 bases and 5 bases, in that order; junction bases with no gene match: 11. The CDR3 loop spans 16 amino acids. The CDR3 loop reads CASSGEGQGAAHEQYF. CDR3 coding DNA: TGTGCCAGCAGCGGAGAGGGACAGGGGGCGGCCCACGAGCAGTACTTC.

This clonotype occurred many times. The gene calls are TRBV30 and TRBJ2-5; unclear D gene. Trimming left V 5 bases short and J 2 bases short, with 3 bases between. Germline lookup yields CDR1 GTSNPN and CDR2 SVGIG (reference sequence). The CDR3 runs 10 residues. CDR3 bases: TGTGCCTGGCCTCAAGAGACCCAGTACTTC. This sequence encodes CAWPQETQYF.